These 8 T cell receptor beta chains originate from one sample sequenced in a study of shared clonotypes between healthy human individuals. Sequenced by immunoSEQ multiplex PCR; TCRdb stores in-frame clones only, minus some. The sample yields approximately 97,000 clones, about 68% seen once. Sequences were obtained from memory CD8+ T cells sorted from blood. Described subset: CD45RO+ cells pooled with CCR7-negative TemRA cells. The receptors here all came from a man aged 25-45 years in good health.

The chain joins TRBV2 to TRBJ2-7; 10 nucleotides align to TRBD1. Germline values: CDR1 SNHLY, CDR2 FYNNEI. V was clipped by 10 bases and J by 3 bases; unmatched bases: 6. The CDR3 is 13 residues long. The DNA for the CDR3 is TGTGCCACCTCCGGGACAGGGGTCTACGAGCAGTACTTC. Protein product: CATSGTGVYEQYF.

This chain's CDR3 is CASSWRGQGLNEQFF. The CDR3 DNA sequence: TGTGCCAGCAGCTGGCGGGGACAGGGGTTGAATGAGCAGTTCTTC. This chain uses TRBV5-4 with TRBJ2-1; 10 nucleotides align to TRBD1. CDR1 is SGHNT and CDR2 is YYREEE in the germline V gene (reference sequence). The CDR3 loop spans 15 amino acids. The ends lost 3 bases at V and 7 bases at J; junction bases unmatched: 7.

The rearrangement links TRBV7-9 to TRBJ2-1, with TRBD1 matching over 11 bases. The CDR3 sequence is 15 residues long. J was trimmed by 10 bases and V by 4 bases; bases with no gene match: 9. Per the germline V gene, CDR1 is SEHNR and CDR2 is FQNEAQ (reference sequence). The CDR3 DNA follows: TGTGCCAGCAGCTCCCCGGACAGGGGGCTTTGGGAGCAGTTCTTC. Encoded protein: CASSSPDRGLWEQFF.

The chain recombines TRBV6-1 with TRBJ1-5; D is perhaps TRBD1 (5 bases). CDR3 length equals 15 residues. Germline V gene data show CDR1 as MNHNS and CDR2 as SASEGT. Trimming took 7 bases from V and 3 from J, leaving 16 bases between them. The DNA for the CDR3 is TGTGCCAGCAAGGGGCCCAGGCTCGTCAATCAGCCCCAGCATTTT. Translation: CASKGPRLVNQPQHF.

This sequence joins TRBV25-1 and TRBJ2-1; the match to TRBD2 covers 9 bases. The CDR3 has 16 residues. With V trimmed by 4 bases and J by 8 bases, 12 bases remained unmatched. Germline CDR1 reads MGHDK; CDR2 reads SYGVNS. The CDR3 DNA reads TGTGCCAGCAGTGCCCCCGGGACTAGCCAGTGGGATGAGCAGTTCTTC. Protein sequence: CASSAPGTSQWDEQFF.

CDR3 loop: CASSQLGGELVGDTQYF. The CDR3 region has the DNA TGTGCCAGCAGCCAACTCGGGGGGGAGTTAGTCGGAGATACGCAGTATTTT. V and J are TRBV7-9 and TRBJ2-3, with 8 bases that match TRBD2. Germline CDR1 reads SEHNR; CDR2 reads FQNEAQ (reference sequence). The CDR3 is made up of 17 amino acids. V lost 5 bases, J lost 5 bases, and 15 bases stayed unmatched. The entire variable domain, with the rest obtained from reference TRBV7-9 and TRBJ2-3, is as follows: DTGVSQNPRHKITKRGQNVTFRCDPISEHNRLYWYRQTLGQGPEFLTYFQNEAQLEKSRLLSDRFSAERPKGSFSTLEIQRTEQGDSAMYLCASSQLGGELVGDTQYFGPGTRLTVL.

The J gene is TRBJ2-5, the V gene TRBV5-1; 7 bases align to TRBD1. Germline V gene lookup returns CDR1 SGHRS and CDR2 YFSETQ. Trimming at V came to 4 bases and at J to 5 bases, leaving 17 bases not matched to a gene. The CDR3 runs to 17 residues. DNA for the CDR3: TGCGCCAGCAGCCCCACAGGGGCGACACGGCTTCGTGAGACCCAGTACTTC. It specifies CASSPTGATRLRETQYF.

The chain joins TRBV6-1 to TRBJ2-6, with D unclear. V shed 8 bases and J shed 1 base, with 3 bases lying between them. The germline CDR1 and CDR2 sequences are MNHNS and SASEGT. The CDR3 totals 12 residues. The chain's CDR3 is CASSSGANVLTF. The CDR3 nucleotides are TGTGCCAGCTCTTCTGGGGCCAACGTCCTGACTTTC.